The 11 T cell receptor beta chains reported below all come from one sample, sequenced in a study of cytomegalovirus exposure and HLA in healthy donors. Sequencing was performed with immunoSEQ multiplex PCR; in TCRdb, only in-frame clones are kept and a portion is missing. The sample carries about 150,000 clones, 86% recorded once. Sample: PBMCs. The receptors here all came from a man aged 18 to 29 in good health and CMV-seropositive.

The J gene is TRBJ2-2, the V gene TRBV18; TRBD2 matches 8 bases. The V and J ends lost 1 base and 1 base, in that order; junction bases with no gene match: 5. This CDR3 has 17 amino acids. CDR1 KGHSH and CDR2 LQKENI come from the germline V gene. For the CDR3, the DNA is TGTGCCAGCTCACCACTACGGGGGGGCCAGAACACCGGGGAGCTGTTTTTT. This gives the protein CASSPLRGGQNTGELFF.

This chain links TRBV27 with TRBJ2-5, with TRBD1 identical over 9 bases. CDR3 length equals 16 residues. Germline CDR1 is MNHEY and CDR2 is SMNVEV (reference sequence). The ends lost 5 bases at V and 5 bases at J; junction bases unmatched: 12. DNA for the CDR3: TGTGCCAGCAGTCTAATTACAGGGGGCACGGAGGAGACCCAGTACTTC. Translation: CASSLITGGTEETQYF.

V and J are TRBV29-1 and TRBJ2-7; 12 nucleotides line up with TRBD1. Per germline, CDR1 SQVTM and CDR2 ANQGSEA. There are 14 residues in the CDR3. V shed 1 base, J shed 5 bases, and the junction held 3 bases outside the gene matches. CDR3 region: CSVEGGTGGDEQYF. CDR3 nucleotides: TGCAGCGTTGAAGGCGGGACAGGGGGCGACGAGCAGTACTTC.

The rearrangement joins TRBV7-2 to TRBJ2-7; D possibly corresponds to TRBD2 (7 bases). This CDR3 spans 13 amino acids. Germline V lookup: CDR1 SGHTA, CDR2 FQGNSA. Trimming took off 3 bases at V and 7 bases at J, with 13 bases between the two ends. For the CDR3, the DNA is TGTGCCAGCAGCTTGCGGGGGCAGAAAGAGCAGTACTTC. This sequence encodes CASSLRGQKEQYF. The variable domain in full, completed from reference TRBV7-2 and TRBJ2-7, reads GAGVSQSPSNKVTEKGKDVELRCDPISGHTALYWYRQSLGQGLEFLIYFQGNSAPDKSGLPSDRFSAERTGGSVSTLTIQRTQQEDSAVYLCASSLRGQKEQYFGPGTRLTVT.

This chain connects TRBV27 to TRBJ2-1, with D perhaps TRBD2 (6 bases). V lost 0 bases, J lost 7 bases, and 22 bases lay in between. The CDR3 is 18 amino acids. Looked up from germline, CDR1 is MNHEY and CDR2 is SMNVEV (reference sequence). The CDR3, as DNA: TGTGCCAGCAGTTTATCCCCACGTGCGGGGCGGTTGAAAAATGAGCAGTTCTTC. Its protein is CASSLSPRAGRLKNEQFF.

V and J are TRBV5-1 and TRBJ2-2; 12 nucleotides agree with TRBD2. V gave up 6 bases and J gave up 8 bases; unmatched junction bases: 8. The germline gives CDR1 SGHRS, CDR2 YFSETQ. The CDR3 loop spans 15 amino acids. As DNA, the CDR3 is TGCGCCAGCACACTAGCGGGAGGCCAGTATGGGGAGCTGTTTTTT. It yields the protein CASTLAGGQYGELFF. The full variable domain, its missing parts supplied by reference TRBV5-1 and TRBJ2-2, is KAGVTQTPRYLIKTRGQQVTLSCSPISGHRSVSWYQQTPGQGLQFLFEYFSETQRNKGNFPGRFSGRQFSNSRSEMNVSTLELGDSALYLCASTLAGGQYGELFFGEGSRLTVL.

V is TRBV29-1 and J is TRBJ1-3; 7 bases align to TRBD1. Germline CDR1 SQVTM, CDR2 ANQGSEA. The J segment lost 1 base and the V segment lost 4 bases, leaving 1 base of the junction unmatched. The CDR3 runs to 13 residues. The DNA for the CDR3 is TGCAGCGTTGCGACAGGGTCTGGAAACACCATATATTTT. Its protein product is CSVATGSGNTIYF.

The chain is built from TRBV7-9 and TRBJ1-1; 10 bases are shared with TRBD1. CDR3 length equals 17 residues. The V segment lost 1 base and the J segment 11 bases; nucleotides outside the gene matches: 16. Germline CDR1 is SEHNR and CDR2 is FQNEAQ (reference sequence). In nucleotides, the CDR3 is TGTGCCAGCAGCTTAGGGGATCGACAGGGGGCGCGGGATCCGGCTTTCTTT. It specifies CASSLGDRQGARDPAFF.

The CDR3 DNA reads TGTGCCAGCACCCTCGGCGTCAGGGGTACCGGGGAGCTGTTTTTT. Translation: CASTLGVRGTGELFF. V gene TRBV7-2 combines with J gene TRBJ2-2, with a possible D match to TRBD1 (6 bases). The CDR3 runs 15 residues. Trimming shortened V by 7 bases and J by 5 bases, and 17 bases separated the two germline ends. Looked up from germline, CDR1 is SGHTA and CDR2 is FQGNSA.

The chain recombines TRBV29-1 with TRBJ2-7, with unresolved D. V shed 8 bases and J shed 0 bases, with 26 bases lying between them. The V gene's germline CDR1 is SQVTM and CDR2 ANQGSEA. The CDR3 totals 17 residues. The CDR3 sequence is CSIIVLDVWALSYEQYF. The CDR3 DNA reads TGCAGCATCATAGTGCTCGACGTCTGGGCCCTCTCCTACGAGCAGTACTTC.

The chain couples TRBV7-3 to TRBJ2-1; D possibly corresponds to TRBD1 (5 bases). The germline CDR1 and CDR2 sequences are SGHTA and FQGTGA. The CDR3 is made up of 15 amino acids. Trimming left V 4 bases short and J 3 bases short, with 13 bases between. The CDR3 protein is CASSSQGTLYNEQFF. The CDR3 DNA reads TGTGCCAGCAGCTCCCAGGGAACACTCTACAATGAGCAGTTCTTC. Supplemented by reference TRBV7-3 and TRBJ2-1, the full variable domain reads GAGVSQTPSNKVTEKGKYVELRCDPISGHTALYWYRQSLGQGPEFLIYFQGTGAADDSGLPNDRFFAVRPEGSVSTLKIQRTERGDSAVYLCASSSQGTLYNEQFFGPGTRLTVL.